A selection of T cell receptor beta chains follows, all from one sample in a study of sequential checkpoint blockade in melanoma. Clones were sequenced by immunoSEQ multiplex PCR, and TCRdb holds only the in-frame ones, with some missing. The table has several hundred clones, about 17% seen once; the top ten hold 20%. Sequencing was performed on tumor tissue (inferred from file names), taken from a patient given nivolumab and ipilimumab in sequence. The receptors stem from a human donor with melanoma. Each CDR3 is given with its conserved first and last residue. Each record gives: CDR3 length, J gene, D gene, V gene, clone size, CDR3 protein, CDR3 DNA. D genes are given only for firm matches. Size is omitted from some rows. Given values are once, few, many or a class for expanded clones.

15	TRBJ2-7	.	TRBV25-1	.	CASSAGGLIAYEQYF	TGTGCCAGCAGCGCCGGGGGACTGATCGCCTACGAGCAGTACTTC
14	TRBJ1-1	.	TRBV11-3	medium-sized	CASSFGVLNTEAFF	TGTGCCAGCAGCTTCGGGGTCCTGAACACTGAAGCTTTCTTT
17	TRBJ1-4	TRBD1	TRBV9	.	CASSAPTGPETNEKLFF	TGTGCCAGCAGCGCCCCGACAGGGCCCGAGACTAATGAAAAACTGTTTTTT
15	TRBJ1-2	.	TRBV11-3	medium-sized	CASSLVASSNYGYTF	TGTGCCAGCAGCTTAGTGGCTTCCTCTAACTATGGCTACACCTTC
15	TRBJ2-5	TRBD2	TRBV9	few	CASSRTSGGMKTQYF	TGTGCCAGCAGCCGGACTAGCGGGGGGATGAAGACCCAGTACTTC
15	TRBJ1-1	TRBD1	TRBV28	few	CASSENRGWATEAFF	TGTGCCAGCAGTGAAAACAGGGGATGGGCCACTGAAGCTTTCTTT
15	TRBJ1-6	.	TRBV11-3	medium-sized	CASRTQSYGNSPLHF	TGTGCCAGCAGAACCCAGAGTTACGGTAATTCACCCCTCCACTTT
13	TRBJ2-3	.	TRBV6-8	medium-sized	CASKSPTSDTQYF	TGTGCCAGCAAGTCCCCTACTAGCGATACGCAGTATTTT
15	TRBJ2-2	.	TRBV29-1	once	CSVEVGSTNTGELFF	TGCAGCGTTGAAGTCGGCAGTACGAACACCGGGGAGCTGTTTTTT
16	TRBJ2-7	TRBD1	TRBV11-3	medium-sized	CASSFMTGQGAYEQYF	TGTGCCAGCAGCTTCATGACCGGGCAGGGGGCTTACGAGCAGTACTTC
14	TRBJ1-1	.	TRBV23-1	few	CASSQGRVGAEAFF	TGCGCCAGCAGTCAAGGTAGGGTGGGGGCTGAAGCTTTCTTT
12	TRBJ2-5	.	TRBV30	.	CAWSVEGETQYF	TGTGCCTGGAGTGTGGAGGGGGAGACCCAGTACTTC
11	TRBJ1-1	.	TRBV6-7	few	CASSYLAEAFF	TGTGCCAGCAGCTACCTGGCTGAAGCTTTCTTT
19	TRBJ2-7	TRBD1	TRBV16	once	CASSQERTGGLGSSNEQYF	TGTGCCAGCAGCCAAGAGAGAACAGGGGGTCTTGGGTCATCCAACGAGCAGTACTTC
14	TRBJ1-5	.	TRBV28	.	CASTTAGSNQPQHF	TGTGCCAGCACCACCGCGGGAAGCAATCAGCCCCAGCATTTT
15	TRBJ1-6	.	TRBV19	.	CASSISGDWNSPLHF	TGTGCCAGTAGTATCAGCGGAGATTGGAATTCACCCCTCCACTTT
15	TRBJ2-3	TRBD1	TRBV11-3	medium-sized	CASRVRQGESDTQYF	TGTGCCAGCAGAGTCAGACAGGGTGAATCAGATACGCAGTATTTT
16	TRBJ1-2	.	TRBV29-1	.	CSVEESVKGLDYGYTF	TGCAGCGTTGAAGAAAGCGTAAAGGGGCTGGACTATGGCTACACCTTC
16	TRBJ1-5	.	TRBV11-3	medium-sized	CASSLYPVGANQPQHF	TGTGCCAGCAGCTTATACCCAGTAGGGGCCAATCAGCCCCAGCATTTT
17	TRBJ1-5	.	TRBV12-5	.	CASGLVREGFGDQPQHF	TGTGCTAGTGGTTTGGTACGGGAGGGCTTTGGGGATCAGCCCCAGCATTTT
15	TRBJ2-7	TRBD2	TRBV19	hyperexpanded	CASSRGGGASYEQYF	TGTGCCAGTAGTCGTGGCGGGGGGGCCTCCTACGAGCAGTACTTC
15	TRBJ1-6	.	TRBV19	large	CASSKGPGGGSPLHF	TGTGCCAGTTCGAAAGGTCCGGGCGGGGGCTCACCCCTCCACTTT
14	TRBJ2-7	TRBD1	TRBV30	.	CACQTGDTSYEQYF	TGTGCCTGCCAGACAGGGGACACTTCCTACGAGCAGTACTTC
16	TRBJ2-7	TRBD1	TRBV6-8	medium-sized	CASSYSRTGDSYEQYF	TGTGCCAGCAGTTACTCCAGGACAGGGGACTCCTACGAGCAGTACTTC
16	TRBJ2-4	TRBD1	TRBV11-3	medium-sized	CASRRDSDPKLNIQYF	TGTGCCAGCAGAAGGGACAGCGATCCAAAGCTAAACATTCAGTACTTC
15	TRBJ2-1	TRBD1	TRBV11-3	.	CASSLGQGIHNEQFF	TGTGCCAGCAGCTTAGGACAGGGGATCCACAATGAGCAGTTCTTC
17	TRBJ2-3	TRBD2	TRBV11-3	few	CASSSFGLAGGRDTQYF	TGTGCCAGCAGCTCCTTCGGACTAGCGGGGGGTCGAGATACGCAGTATTTT
16	TRBJ2-5	.	TRBV9	large	CASSVSELAGMKTQYF	TGTGCCAGCAGCGTAAGTGAGTTAGCTGGGATGAAGACCCAGTACTTC
13	TRBJ2-3	.	TRBV9	.	CASSVGRTDTQYF	TGTGCCAGCAGCGTAGGTCGCACAGATACGCAGTATTTT
15	TRBJ2-7	TRBD2	TRBV28	.	CASRTFSGGASEQYF	TGTGCCAGCAGAACCTTTAGCGGGGGGGCATCCGAGCAGTACTTC
15	TRBJ1-5	.	TRBV30	.	CAWSVPGFQGQPQHF	TGTGCCTGGAGTGTACCCGGGTTCCAGGGTCAGCCCCAGCATTTT
13	TRBJ2-1	.	TRBV7-1	medium-sized	CASSHGFPGEQFF	TGTGCCAGCAGCCACGGGTTCCCGGGGGAGCAGTTCTTC
13	TRBJ1-5	.	TRBV19	.	CASSIWSYQPQHF	TGTGCCAGTAGTATCTGGAGCTATCAGCCCCAGCATTTT
14	TRBJ2-6	.	TRBV30	few	CAWSLSSGANVLTF	TGTGCCTGGAGCCTCTCGAGTGGGGCCAACGTCCTGACTTTC
15	TRBJ1-1	.	TRBV11-3	large	CASRPGTGRNTEAFF	TGTGCCAGCAGACCCGGGACGGGACGAAACACTGAAGCTTTCTTT